The 14 T cell receptor beta chains listed next were all sequenced from one sample in a study of shared clonotypes between healthy human individuals. Sequencing was performed with immunoSEQ multiplex PCR; in TCRdb, only in-frame clones are kept and a portion is missing. The sample records about 1.1 million clones, approximately 80% being singletons. Sequenced material: memory CD4+ T cells from PBMCs. Regarding subset: CD45RA-negative fraction. The receptors were gathered from a man in his late teens or twenties in good health. Some clones in this sample may be carry-over from other donors' samples.

This clone was seen more than once but under ten times. The V call is TRBV5-6, the J call TRBJ1-1; D possibly corresponds to TRBD1 (6 bases). Germline-derived CDR1 and CDR2 are SGHDT and YYEEEE. The CDR3 sequence is 13 residues long. The V end was cut by 4 bases, the J end by 4 bases, with 11 bases between. CDR3 in amino acids: CASSGRRGTEAFF. The CDR3 bases are TGTGCCAGCAGCGGCCGCAGGGGCACTGAAGCTTTCTTT. The variable domain in full, completed from reference TRBV5-6 and TRBJ1-1, reads DAGVTQSPTHLIKTRGQQVTLRCSPKSGHDTVSWYQQALGQGPQFIFQYYEEEERQRGNFPDRFSGHQFPNYSSELNVNALLLGDSALYLCASSGRRGTEAFFGQGTRLTVV.

V gene TRBV29-1 combines with J gene TRBJ2-5, with D possibly TRBD2 on 7 matching bases. V was clipped by 4 bases and J by 3 bases, with 15 bases between them. The CDR3 loop spans 14 amino acids. Germline CDR1 and CDR2: SQVTM and ANQGSEA. The CDR3 is CSVARRGAEETQYF. The CDR3 coding sequence is TGCAGCGTTGCCCGTCGGGGGGCAGAAGAGACCCAGTACTTC.

This clone came up a few times. J is TRBJ2-7 and V is TRBV7-2, with D perhaps matching TRBD2 (5 bases). V was shortened by 3 bases and J by 4 bases, with 13 bases between the two germline ends. There are 14 residues in the CDR3. CDR1 SGHTA and CDR2 FQGNSA come from the germline V gene. As DNA, the CDR3 is TGTGCCAGCAGCTTGCAGGTGGGAGCTTACGAGCAGTACTTC. It codes for CASSLQVGAYEQYF.

This clone was recorded once. CDR3 amino acids: CASHRGNTEAFF. CDR3 bases: TGTGCCAGCCATCGGGGGAACACTGAAGCTTTCTTT. This chain connects TRBV6-6 to TRBJ1-1; D gene uncertain. Germline V gene sequence: CDR1 MNHNY, CDR2 SVGAGI (reference sequence). The CDR3 sequence is 12 residues long. Trimming removed 8 bases at V and 1 base at J, with 8 bases between.

This clone has just a few counts. The chain employs TRBV7-8 and TRBJ2-6; 9 positions agree with TRBD1. The CDR3 extends over 16 amino acids. V shed 6 bases and J 4 bases; nucleotides not matched to a gene: 7. The germline V gene has CDR1 SGHVS and CDR2 FQNEAQ. For the CDR3, the DNA is TGTGCCAGCAGTTCAGACAGGGGGACGGGGGCCAACGTCCTGACTTTC. Translated: CASSSDRGTGANVLTF.

The gene calls are TRBV30 and TRBJ1-1; D might be TRBD1 (5 bases). Deletions cut 5 bases from V and 6 bases from J, with 10 bases between. The CDR3 contains 11 residues. Germline CDR1 reads GTSNPN; CDR2 reads SVGIG (reference sequence). The CDR3 DNA is TGTGCCTGGGGCGGGGGGGCTGAAGCTTTCTTT. It is translated as CAWGGGAEAFF.

The DNA of the CDR3 is TGTGCCAGCAGCTACCGGGACAGGGGAGGGGATACGCAGTATTTT. It specifies CASSYRDRGGDTQYF. The chain has TRBV7-8 and TRBJ2-3; 10 nucleotides line up with TRBD1. Germline V gene sequence: CDR1 SGHVS, CDR2 FQNEAQ. Trimming at V came to 4 bases and at J to 6 bases, leaving 7 bases not matched to a gene. The CDR3 spans 15 residues.

The table lists this clone with a count of one. The rearrangement uses TRBV19 and TRBJ1-5, with 12 bases identical to TRBD1. With 6 bases clipped from V and 6 bases from J, the junction kept 6 bases outside the gene matches. Germline values: CDR1 LNHDA, CDR2 SQIVND (reference sequence). This CDR3 is 15 amino acids long. CDR3 sequence (DNA): TGTGCCAGTAGCCCGGGACAGGGGGCGAGTCAGCCCCAGCATTTT. This sequence encodes CASSPGQGASQPQHF.

V gene TRBV4-1 combines with J gene TRBJ2-6, with D possibly TRBD1 on 5 matching bases. The ends were cut back, 0 bases at V and 0 bases at J, with 18 bases in the middle. The CDR3 covers 20 residues. Looked up from germline, CDR1 is MGHRA and CDR2 is YSYEKL. The CDR3 is CASSQDSGTGQISGANVLTF. Here the CDR3 DNA reads TGCGCCAGCAGCCAAGATTCTGGAACAGGCCAAATCTCTGGGGCCAACGTCCTGACTTTC.

The chain's CDR3 is CAWRGNRGRETYEQYF. The DNA for the CDR3 is TGTGCCTGGAGGGGCAACAGGGGGCGCGAAACCTACGAGCAGTACTTC. The J gene is TRBJ2-7, the V gene TRBV30; 9 bases align to TRBD1. The CDR3 runs to 16 residues. V shed 3 bases and J 2 bases; nucleotides not matched to a gene: 11. CDR1 and CDR2 (germline): GTSNPN, SVGIG (reference sequence). The full variable domain, with the rest looked up from reference TRBV30 and TRBJ2-7, is SQTIHQWPATLVQPVGSPLSLECTVEGTSNPNLYWYRQAAGRGLQLLFYSVGIGQISSEVPQNLSASRPQDRQFILSSKKLLLSDSGFYLCAWRGNRGRETYEQYFGPGTRLTVT.

The chain joins TRBV5-8 to TRBJ2-2; a possible D gene is TRBD1 (6 bases). V lost 5 bases and J lost 13, with 15 bases in between. The CDR3 has 12 residues. In germline, CDR1 is SGHTS, CDR2 YDEGEE. The CDR3 coding sequence is TGTGCCAGCAGACCACAGGGTGGCGGGCTGTTTTTT. Translating gives CASRPQGGGLFF.

Comments on this clone: Distinct nucleotide sequences in the sample also encode this CDR3. The gene calls are TRBV18 and TRBJ1-2, with 9 nucleotides matching TRBD1. The V gene's germline CDR1 is KGHSH and CDR2 LQKENI. V lost 3 bases to trimming and J lost 7 bases; unmatched junction nucleotides: 3. The CDR3 loop spans 13 amino acids. DNA of the CDR3: TGTGCCAGCTCACCGGGACAGGGAGGTGGCTACACCTTC. Its translation: CASSPGQGGGYTF.

This clone came up once. V is TRBV4-3 and J is TRBJ2-3; 8 bases line up with TRBD2. Germline CDR1 LGHNA, CDR2 YSLEER. V gave up 0 bases and J gave up 6 bases; unmatched junction bases: 2. This CDR3 comprises 14 residues. CDR3 amino acids: CASSQDQRGDTQYF. In DNA form, the CDR3 reads TGCGCCAGCAGCCAAGATCAGCGGGGGGATACGCAGTATTTT.

V is TRBV2 and J is TRBJ2-3; D is ambiguous. V was cut by 7 bases and J by 1 base, with 12 bases left in between. CDR3 length equals 14 residues. Germline CDR1 reads SNHLY; CDR2 reads FYNNEI. The DNA of the CDR3 is TGTGCCAGCACCCGGGCCCACCGCACAGATACGCAGTATTTT. This gives the protein CASTRAHRTDTQYF. Supplemented by reference TRBV2 and TRBJ2-3, the full variable domain reads EPEVTQTPSHQVTQMGQEVILRCVPISNHLYFYWYRQILGQKVEFLVSFYNNEISEKSEIFDDQFSVERPDGSNFTLKIRSTKLEDSAMYFCASTRAHRTDTQYFGPGTRLTVL.